This TCR beta chain appears in the sequencing data of a study of control samples from healthy donors and cancer patients (dated by TCRdb to the early 2020s). The library came from the immunoSEQ multiplex PCR assay. What TCRdb holds here is the immuneACCESS table cut down to in-frame rearrangements. Part of the clones is not present; checked against another copy, under half of the missing clones reflect an unresolved V gene, and the others are unexplained. A total of under 200,000 clones appear in this sample, roughly 88% of them only once. The top ten constitute about 5.3% of the sample. Comment on this clone: The antigen it binds to is not known. Base qualities are not recorded, but no much larger clone differs from it by a single base.

CDR1 SGDLS and CDR2 YYNGEE were looked up in the germline V gene. Its CDR3 holds 12 amino acids, cysteine through phenylalanine. Only CDR3 DNA remains: 36 bases, in frame from the first base. The trim is 4 bases for V and 10 bases for J, with a gap of 9 bases between the germline ends. The chain was built from TRBV9 and TRBJ1-6, and TRBD1 may be the D gene, going by 6 matching bases. This clonotype was sampled from a young woman in good health. Sequenced material: blood. The DNA sequence is given as TGTGCCAGCAGCCGACAGGACTCACCCCTCCACTTT. This is translated as CASSRQDSPLHF.